The next 12 T cell receptor beta chains were all read from a single sample in a study of identical twins. One entry per CDR3 protein results from TCRdb running MiXCR on the 5' RACE reads. The repertoire holds approximately 190,000 distinct CDR3 sequences, with approximately 15% as singletons. This sample also appeared in a second study, on T cells expressing NK-cell markers.

The sequencing sample was made of CD8+ T cells sorted from blood. These receptors were obtained from a young woman in good health.

The V and J genes are TRBV15 and TRBJ2-1; D is perhaps TRBD2 (7 bases). With 3 bases removed from V and 0 bases from J, the gap between germline ends came to 15 bases. Germline V lookup: CDR1 LNHNV, CDR2 YYDKDF (reference sequence). The CDR3 has 17 amino acids. The CDR3 DNA reads as TGTGCCACCAGCAGCCTCTGGGGGGGCCGCTCCTACAATGAGCAGTTCTTC. This codes for CATSSLWGGRSYNEQFF.

The J gene is TRBJ2-5, the V gene TRBV29-1, with TRBD2 matching over 7 bases. Germline CDR1 and CDR2: SQVTM and ANQGSEA. The CDR3 has 13 residues. Unmatched junction bases numbered 5, after V lost 3 bases and J lost 4 bases. CDR3 region: CSVDGGNIETQYF. The CDR3 bases are TGCAGCGTTGACGGGGGGAATATAGAGACCCAGTACTTC.

The rearrangement links TRBV27 to TRBJ2-6; 7 nucleotides align to TRBD1. The ends lost 5 bases at V and 0 bases at J; junction bases unmatched: 4. The CDR3 runs 16 residues. Germline lookup yields CDR1 MNHEY and CDR2 SMNVEV (reference sequence). CDR3 in amino acids: CASSETGFSGANVLTF. The CDR3 nucleotides read TGTGCCAGCAGTGAGACAGGGTTCTCTGGGGCCAACGTCCTGACTTTC.

This clonotype was recorded a few times. The V gene is TRBV29-1, the J gene TRBJ2-5; no firm D call. Per germline, CDR1 SQVTM and CDR2 ANQGSEA. The CDR3 covers 11 residues. Trimming cost V 7 bases and J 4 bases, with 10 bases left between them. The chain's CDR3 is CSAEWGETQYF. CDR3 nucleotides: TGCAGCGCCGAATGGGGAGAGACCCAGTACTTC.

V usage is TRBV27 and J usage is TRBJ2-1; possibly TRBD1 for D (6 bases). The germline CDR1 and CDR2 sequences are MNHEY and SMNVEV (reference sequence). The CDR3 spans 16 residues. V was cut by 3 bases and J by 3 bases, with 15 bases left in between. The CDR3 DNA follows: TGTGCCAGCAGTTTCCTTGGGGGCGAGTTCTACAATGAGCAGTTCTTC. This translates into CASSFLGGEFYNEQFF.

The chain carries TRBV19 and TRBJ2-1, with D maybe TRBD2 (6 bases). V was clipped by 4 bases and J by 0 bases, with 10 bases between them. This CDR3 contains 15 residues. Germline V gene lookup returns CDR1 LNHDA and CDR2 SQIVND (reference sequence). The CDR3 here is CASSRDGSSYNEQFF. The CDR3 DNA is TGTGCCAGTAGTAGGGACGGGAGCTCCTACAATGAGCAGTTCTTC.

The chain links TRBV12-3 or TRBV12-4 to TRBJ2-7, with D maybe TRBD1 (7 bases). The germline V and J ends were trimmed by 3 bases and 6 bases, with 12 bases remaining between them. The CDR3 covers 13 residues. The CDR3 DNA reads TGTGCCAGCAGTTTGGAGGGGGCGGGCGAGCAGTACTTC. This sequence encodes CASSLEGAGEQYF.

This clonotype was seen more than once but under ten times. The chain employs TRBV12-3 or TRBV12-4 and TRBJ1-3; D is unclear. Trimming left V 1 base short and J 0 bases short, with 4 bases between. This CDR3 contains 14 residues. CDR3 in DNA: TGTGCCAGCAGTTTAGTGCACTCTGGAAACACCATATATTTT. Protein product: CASSLVHSGNTIYF.

V and J are TRBV5-1 and TRBJ2-3; D is perhaps TRBD1 (5 bases). The CDR3 runs 16 residues. The germline V gene encodes CDR1 SGHRS and CDR2 YFSETQ. Trimming pared 2 bases from V and 9 bases from J, leaving 22 bases between. In nucleotides, the CDR3 is TGCGCCAGCAGCTTAGACAGCTACTCGGCTCGGGCGACGCAGTATTTT. Its protein product is CASSLDSYSARATQYF.

This clonotype showed up just a few times. The chain is built from TRBV4-2 and TRBJ2-3, with no clear D. CDR3 length: 15 amino acids. Germline V CDR1 and CDR2: LGHNA, YNFKEQ. V lost 0 bases and J lost 0, with 7 bases in between. CDR3 region: CASSQEVGSTDTQYF. In nucleotides, the CDR3 is TGTGCCAGCAGCCAAGAGGTGGGGAGCACAGATACGCAGTATTTT.

V gene TRBV27 combines with J gene TRBJ1-5, with D hard to call. V lost 7 bases to trimming and J lost 1 base, with 11 bases between them. This CDR3 has 14 residues. Germline-derived CDR1 and CDR2 are MNHEY and SMNVEV (reference sequence). DNA for the CDR3: TGTGCCAGCAAAAACGGAAAAAGCAATCAGCCCCAGCATTTT. It encodes CASKNGKSNQPQHF.

The chain combines TRBV15 with TRBJ2-1; possible D gene TRBD2, 6 bases. Germline values: CDR1 LNHNV, CDR2 YYDKDF (reference sequence). The CDR3 is 17 amino acids. V lost 0 bases and J 7 bases, leaving 19 bases between the germline ends. The CDR3 region has the DNA TGTGCCACCAGCAGAGATCCGAAGCGGAGGGCTCAGAATGAGCAGTTCTTC. As protein: CATSRDPKRRAQNEQFF. Full variable domain (missing parts from reference TRBV15 and TRBJ2-1): DAMVIQNPRYQVTQFGKPVTLSCSQTLNHNVMYWYQQKSSQAPKLLFHYYDKDFNNEADTPDNFQSRRPNTSFCFLDIRSPGLGDTAMYLCATSRDPKRRAQNEQFFGPGTRLTVL.